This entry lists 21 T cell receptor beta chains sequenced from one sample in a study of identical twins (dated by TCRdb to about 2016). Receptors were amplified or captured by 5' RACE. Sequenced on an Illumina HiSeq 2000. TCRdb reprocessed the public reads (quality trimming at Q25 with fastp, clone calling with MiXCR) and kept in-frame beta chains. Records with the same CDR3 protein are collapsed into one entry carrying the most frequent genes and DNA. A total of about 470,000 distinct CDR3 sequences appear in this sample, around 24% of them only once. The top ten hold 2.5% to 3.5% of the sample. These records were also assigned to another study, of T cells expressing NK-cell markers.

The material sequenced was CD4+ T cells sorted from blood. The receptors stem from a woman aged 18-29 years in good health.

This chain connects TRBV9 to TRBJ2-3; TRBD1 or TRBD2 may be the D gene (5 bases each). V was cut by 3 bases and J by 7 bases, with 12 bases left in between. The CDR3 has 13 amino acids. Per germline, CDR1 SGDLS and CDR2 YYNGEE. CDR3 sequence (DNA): TGTGCCAGCAGCGAGGGAGCGGACAATACGCAGTATTTT. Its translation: CASSEGADNTQYF.

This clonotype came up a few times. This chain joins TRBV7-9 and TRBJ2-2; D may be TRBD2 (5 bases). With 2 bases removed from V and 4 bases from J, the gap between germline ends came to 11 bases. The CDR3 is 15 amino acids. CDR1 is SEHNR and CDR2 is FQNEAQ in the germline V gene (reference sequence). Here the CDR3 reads CASSLYLAGTGELFF. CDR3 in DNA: TGTGCCAGCAGCTTATATCTAGCCGGCACCGGGGAGCTGTTTTTT.

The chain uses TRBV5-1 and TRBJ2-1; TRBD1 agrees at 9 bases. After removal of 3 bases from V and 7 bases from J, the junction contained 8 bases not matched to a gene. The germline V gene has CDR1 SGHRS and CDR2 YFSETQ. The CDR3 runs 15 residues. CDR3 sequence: CASSSSGTGWNEQFF. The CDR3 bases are TGCGCCAGCAGCTCAAGTGGGACAGGGTGGAATGAGCAGTTCTTC.

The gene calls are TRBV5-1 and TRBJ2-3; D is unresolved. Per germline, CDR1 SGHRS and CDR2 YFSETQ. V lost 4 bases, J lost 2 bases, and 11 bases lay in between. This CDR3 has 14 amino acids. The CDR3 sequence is CASSPDVHTDTQYF. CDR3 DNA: TGCGCCAGCAGCCCGGATGTCCACACAGATACGCAGTATTTT.

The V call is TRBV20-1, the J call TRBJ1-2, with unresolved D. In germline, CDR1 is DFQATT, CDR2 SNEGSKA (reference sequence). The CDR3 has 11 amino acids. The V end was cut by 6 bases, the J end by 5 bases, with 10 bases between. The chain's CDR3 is CSAPTIYGYTF. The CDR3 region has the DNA TGCAGTGCCCCGACGATTTATGGCTACACCTTC.

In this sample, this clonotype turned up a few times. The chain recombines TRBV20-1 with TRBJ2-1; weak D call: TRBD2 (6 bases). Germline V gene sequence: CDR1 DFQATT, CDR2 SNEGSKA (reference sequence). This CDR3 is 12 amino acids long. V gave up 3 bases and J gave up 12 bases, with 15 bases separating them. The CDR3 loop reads CSASTSQKGQFF. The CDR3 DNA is TGCAGTGCTAGTACTAGCCAAAAGGGGCAGTTCTTC.

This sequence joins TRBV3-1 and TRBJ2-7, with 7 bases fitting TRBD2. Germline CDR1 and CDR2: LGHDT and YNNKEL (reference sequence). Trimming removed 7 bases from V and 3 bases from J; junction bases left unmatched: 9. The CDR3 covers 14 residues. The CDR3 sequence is CASTPGGSLYEQYF. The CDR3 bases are TGTGCCAGCACCCCGGGCGGGAGTCTCTACGAGCAGTACTTC.

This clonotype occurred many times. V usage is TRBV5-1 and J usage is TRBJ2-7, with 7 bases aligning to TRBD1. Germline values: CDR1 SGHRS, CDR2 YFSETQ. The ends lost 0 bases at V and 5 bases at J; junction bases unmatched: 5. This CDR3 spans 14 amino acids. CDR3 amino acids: CASSLGQGTDEQYF. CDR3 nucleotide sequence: TGCGCCAGCAGCTTGGGACAGGGAACCGACGAGCAGTACTTC.

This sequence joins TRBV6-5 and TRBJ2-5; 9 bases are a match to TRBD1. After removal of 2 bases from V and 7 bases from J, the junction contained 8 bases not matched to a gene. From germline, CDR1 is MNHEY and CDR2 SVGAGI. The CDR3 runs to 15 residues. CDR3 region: CASSYEGQGFWTQYF. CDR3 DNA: TGTGCCAGCAGTTACGAGGGACAGGGTTTTTGGACCCAGTACTTC.

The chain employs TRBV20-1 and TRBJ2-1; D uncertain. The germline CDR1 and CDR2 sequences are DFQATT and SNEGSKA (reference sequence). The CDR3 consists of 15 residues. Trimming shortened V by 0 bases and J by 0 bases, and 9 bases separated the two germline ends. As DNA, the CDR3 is TGCAGTGCTAGAGAGAAATTTAGCTCCTACAATGAGCAGTTCTTC. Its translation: CSAREKFSSYNEQFF.

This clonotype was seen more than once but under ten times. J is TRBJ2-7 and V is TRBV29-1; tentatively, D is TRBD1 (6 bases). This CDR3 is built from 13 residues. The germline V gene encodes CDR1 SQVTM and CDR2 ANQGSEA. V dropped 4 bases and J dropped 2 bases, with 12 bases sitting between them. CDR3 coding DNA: TGCAGCGTTGGGGCAGGGGAAGCCTACGAGCAGTACTTC. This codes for CSVGAGEAYEQYF.

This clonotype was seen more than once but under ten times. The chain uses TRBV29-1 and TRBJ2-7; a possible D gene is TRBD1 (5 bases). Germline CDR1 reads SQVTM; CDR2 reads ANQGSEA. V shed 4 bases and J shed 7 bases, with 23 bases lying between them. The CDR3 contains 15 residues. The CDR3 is CSVVLWPGNLEEQYF. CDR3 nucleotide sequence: TGCAGCGTTGTGCTGTGGCCAGGGAACTTAGAGGAGCAGTACTTC.

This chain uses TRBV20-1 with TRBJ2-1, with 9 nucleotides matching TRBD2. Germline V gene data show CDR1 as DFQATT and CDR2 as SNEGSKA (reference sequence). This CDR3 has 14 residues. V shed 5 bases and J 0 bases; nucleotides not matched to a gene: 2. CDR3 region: CSAFSGSSYNEQFF. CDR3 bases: TGCAGTGCTTTTAGCGGGAGCTCCTACAATGAGCAGTTCTTC.

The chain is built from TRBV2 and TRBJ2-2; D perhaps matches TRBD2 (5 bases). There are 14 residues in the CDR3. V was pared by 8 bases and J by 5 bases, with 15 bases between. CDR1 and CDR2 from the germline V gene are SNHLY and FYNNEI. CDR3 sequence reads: CASCGEMGTGELFF. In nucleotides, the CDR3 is TGTGCCAGCTGTGGGGAGATGGGGACCGGGGAGCTGTTTTTT.

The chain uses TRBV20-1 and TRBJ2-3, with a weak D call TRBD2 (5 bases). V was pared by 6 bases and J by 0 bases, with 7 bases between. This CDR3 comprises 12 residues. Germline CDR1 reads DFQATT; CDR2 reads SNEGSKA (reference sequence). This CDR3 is CSAAVSTDTQYF. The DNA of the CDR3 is TGCAGTGCAGCGGTTAGCACAGATACGCAGTATTTT.

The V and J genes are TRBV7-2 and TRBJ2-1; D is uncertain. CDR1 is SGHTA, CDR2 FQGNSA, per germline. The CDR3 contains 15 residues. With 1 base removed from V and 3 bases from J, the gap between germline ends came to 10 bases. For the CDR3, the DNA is TGTGCCAGCAGCTTAGGCATCACTGGCTACAATGAGCAGTTCTTC. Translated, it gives CASSLGITGYNEQFF.

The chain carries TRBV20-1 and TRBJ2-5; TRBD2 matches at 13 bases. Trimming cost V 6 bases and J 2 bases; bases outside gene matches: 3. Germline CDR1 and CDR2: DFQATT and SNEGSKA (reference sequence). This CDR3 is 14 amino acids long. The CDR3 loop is CSALTSGRQETQYF. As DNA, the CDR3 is TGCAGTGCCCTGACTAGCGGGAGGCAAGAGACCCAGTACTTC.

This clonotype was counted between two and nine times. The CDR3 loop is CASTLDLAGGGEQFF. CDR3 in DNA: TGTGCCAGCACCCTGGATCTAGCGGGAGGAGGCGAGCAGTTCTTC. The chain uses TRBV12-3 or TRBV12-4 and TRBJ2-1; 11 bases align to TRBD2. The junction had 12 bases not matched to a gene; V was cut back by 7 bases and J by 10 bases. CDR3 length equals 15 residues.

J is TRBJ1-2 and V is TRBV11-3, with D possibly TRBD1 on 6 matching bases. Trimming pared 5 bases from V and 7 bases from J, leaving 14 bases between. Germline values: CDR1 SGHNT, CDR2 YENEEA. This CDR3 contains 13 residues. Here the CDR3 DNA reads TGTGCCAGCAGCCCGGCAGGGGCAGGTGGCTACACCTTC. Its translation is CASSPAGAGGYTF.

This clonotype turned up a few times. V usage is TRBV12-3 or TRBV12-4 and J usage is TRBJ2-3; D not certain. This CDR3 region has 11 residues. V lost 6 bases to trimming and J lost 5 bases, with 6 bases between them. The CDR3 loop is CASRGIDTQYF. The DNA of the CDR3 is TGTGCCAGCAGGGGGATAGATACGCAGTATTTT.

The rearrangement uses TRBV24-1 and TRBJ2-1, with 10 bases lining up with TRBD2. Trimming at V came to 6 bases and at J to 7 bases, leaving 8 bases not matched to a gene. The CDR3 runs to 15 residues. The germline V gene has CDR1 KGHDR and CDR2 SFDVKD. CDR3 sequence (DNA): TGTGCCACCAGTACAAGCGGGGGGGCGGGGAATGAGCAGTTCTTC. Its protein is CATSTSGGAGNEQFF.